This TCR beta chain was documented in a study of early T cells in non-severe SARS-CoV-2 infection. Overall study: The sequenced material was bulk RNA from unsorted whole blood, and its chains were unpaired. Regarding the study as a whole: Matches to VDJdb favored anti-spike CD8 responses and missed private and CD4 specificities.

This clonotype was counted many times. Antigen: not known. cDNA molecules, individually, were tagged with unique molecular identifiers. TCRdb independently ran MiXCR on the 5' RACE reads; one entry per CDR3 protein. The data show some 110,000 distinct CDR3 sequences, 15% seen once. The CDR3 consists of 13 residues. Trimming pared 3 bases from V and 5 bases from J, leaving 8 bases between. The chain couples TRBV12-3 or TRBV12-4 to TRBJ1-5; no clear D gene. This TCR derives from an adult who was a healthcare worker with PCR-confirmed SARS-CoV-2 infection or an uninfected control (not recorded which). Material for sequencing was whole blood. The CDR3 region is CASSFGRHQPQHF. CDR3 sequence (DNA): TGTGCCAGCAGTTTCGGGAGGCATCAGCCCCAGCATTTT.